This T cell receptor (beta chain) was identified during a study of T cell responses to AZD1222 COVID-19 vaccine. Study observations and caveats: Among those given AZD1222, only five or six were seropositive at baseline. Clonal diversity may have been underestimated in mostly white British donors.

The table came from immunoSEQ multiplex PCR; TCRdb's copy has only in-frame clones and leaves some out. The table records 60,000 to 85,000 clones, 88% of them present only once. This CDR3 is 12 amino acids long. The germline gives CDR1 SQVTM, CDR2 ANQGSEA. V dropped 4 bases and J dropped 1 base, with 4 bases sitting between them. As concerns this clone: Its specificity is unknown.

This specimen was peripheral blood, taken 28 days after the second dose of the MenACWY control vaccine. The source of this sequence is an adult who received the MenACWY meningococcal vaccine as a control. The rearrangement joins TRBV29-1 to TRBJ2-2; D gene uncertain. CDR3 amino acids: CSVGGNTGELFF. The DNA for the CDR3 is TGCAGCGTTGGGGGGAACACCGGGGAGCTGTTTTTT.